This T cell receptor (beta chain) was retrieved from a study of monozygotic twins with inflammatory bowel disease. TCRdb re-analyzed the 5' RACE reads; it lists each CDR3 protein once, without DNA. The sample spans about 380,000 distinct CDR3 sequences; the ten largest clones claim just over 2.5%. The CDR3 consists of 17 residues. Germline CDR1 reads LGHNA; CDR2 reads YNFKEQ. This receptor was identified in a human donor with ulcerative colitis or Crohn's disease, or a healthy co-twin of an affected twin (not recorded which). The chain combines TRBV4-2 with TRBJ2-5; with no DNA, the TCRdb D assignment of TRBD1 cannot be verified. Sequenced material: blood. The CDR3 protein is CASSQDLRGGLEETQYF.